A single sample is the source of the 21 T cell receptor beta chains below, sequenced in a study of cytomegalovirus exposure and HLA in healthy donors. PCR used 60 Vbeta primers and 13 Jbeta primers. Method: immunoSEQ multiplex PCR; TCRdb's copy keeps in-frame clones and lacks some. This sample carries more than 80,000 clones, roughly 71% of them seen once, and the ten largest clones take approximately 2.9%. The sequenced material came from PBMCs. These receptors originate from a man aged 50 to 60 in good health and CMV-seronegative.

The rearrangement uses TRBV7-2 and TRBJ2-3; 9 nucleotides agree with TRBD2. Germline-derived CDR1 and CDR2 are SGHTA and FQGNSA. The CDR3 runs to 14 residues. J was trimmed by 4 bases and V by 11 bases; bases with no gene match: 10. The CDR3: CAGGREGSADTQYF. DNA for the CDR3: TGTGCCGGGGGGCGGGAGGGTAGCGCAGATACGCAGTATTTT.

This clone has just a few counts. The chain joins TRBV9 to TRBJ1-1; D gene ambiguous. This CDR3 has 14 amino acids. The ends were cut back, 0 bases at V and 3 bases at J, with 9 bases in the middle. Per the germline V gene, CDR1 is SGDLS and CDR2 is YYNGEE. CDR3 loop: CASSVATRDTEAFF. The CDR3 DNA is TGTGCCAGCAGCGTAGCTACCCGGGACACTGAAGCTTTCTTT.

The chain is built from TRBV4-1 and TRBJ2-7, with D unresolved. Germline V lookup: CDR1 MGHRA, CDR2 YSYEKL. The CDR3 is 17 amino acids. V gave up 4 bases and J gave up 2 bases, with 21 bases separating them. This CDR3 reads CASSPRVSLPYPYEQYF. CDR3 sequence (DNA): TGCGCCAGCAGCCCTAGAGTATCGCTACCTTACCCCTACGAGCAGTACTTC.

This chain joins TRBV18 and TRBJ2-5; 13 bases line up with TRBD2. V shed 3 bases, J shed 1 base, and the junction held 2 bases outside the gene matches. The CDR3 length is 16 residues. CDR1 and CDR2 (germline): KGHSH, LQKENI. This chain's CDR3 is CASSPRTSGGQETQYF. The CDR3, as DNA: TGTGCCAGCTCACCTAGGACTAGCGGGGGCCAAGAGACCCAGTACTTC.

The CDR3 sequence: CASSPTGGETQYF. CDR3 DNA: TGTGCCAGCTCACCAACAGGGGGAGAGACCCAGTACTTC. The chain is built from TRBV18 and TRBJ2-5, with 8 bases that match TRBD1. V lost 2 bases and J lost 4; bases outside the gene matches: 0. There are 13 residues in the CDR3. The germline gives CDR1 KGHSH, CDR2 LQKENI.

The genes are TRBV6-5 and TRBJ2-7; no definite D call. Germline V CDR1 and CDR2: MNHEY, SVGAGI. V was cut by 2 bases and J by 4 bases, with 6 bases left in between. This CDR3 is built from 12 residues. CDR3 loop: CASSYNRYEQYF. The CDR3 nucleotides are TGTGCCAGCAGTTACAACCGGTACGAGCAGTACTTC.

The chain recombines TRBV5-4 with TRBJ2-7; D gene unclear. CDR3 length equals 14 residues. Germline V gene data show CDR1 as SGHNT and CDR2 as YYREEE (reference sequence). Trimming cost V 3 bases and J 6 bases, with 16 bases left between them. CDR3 nucleotide sequence: TGTGCCAGCAGCTCCGCGGCACAAGGTTCCGAGCAGTACTTC. Its protein product is CASSSAAQGSEQYF.

The rearrangement uses TRBV7-9 and TRBJ1-5; no definite D call. Germline V CDR1 and CDR2: SEHNR, FQNEAQ (reference sequence). The V gene lost 4 bases and the J gene lost 0 bases, with 7 bases spanning the gap. The CDR3 has 14 residues. Here the CDR3 reads CASSSQDSNQPQHF. Here the CDR3 DNA reads TGTGCCAGCAGCTCCCAGGATAGCAATCAGCCCCAGCATTTT.

CDR3 DNA: TGTGCCACCCGGTACACTGAAGCTTTCTTT. Protein product: CATRYTEAFF. The chain employs TRBV2 and TRBJ1-1, with unresolved D. The germline gives CDR1 SNHLY, CDR2 FYNNEI. The CDR3 loop spans 10 amino acids. V was shortened by 10 bases and J by 3 bases, with 6 bases between the two germline ends. Supplemented by reference TRBV2 and TRBJ1-1, the full variable domain reads EPEVTQTPSHQVTQMGQEVILRCVPISNHLYFYWYRQILGQKVEFLVSFYNNEISEKSEIFDDQFSVERPDGSNFTLKIRSTKLEDSAMYFCATRYTEAFFGQGTRLTVV.

The chain employs TRBV4-1 and TRBJ1-5; TRBD1 might be the D (6 bases). Trimming shortened V by 0 bases and J by 0 bases, and 12 bases separated the two germline ends. Looked up from germline, CDR1 is MGHRA and CDR2 is YSYEKL. The CDR3 is made up of 17 amino acids. CDR3 coding DNA: TGCGCCAGCAGCCAAGATTTAACAGGGAATAGCAATCAGCCCCAGCATTTT. Translating gives CASSQDLTGNSNQPQHF.

With respect to this clone: At one boundary the junction diverges from the germline segment, which might be a read error. The CDR3 protein is CASSTGREDTQYF. CDR3 in DNA: TGTGCTAGCAGCACGGGGAGGGAGGATACGCAGTATTTT. The V call is TRBV7-7, the J call TRBJ2-3; 7 nucleotides line up with TRBD2. CDR3 length: 13 residues. Germline V gene sequence: CDR1 SSHAT, CDR2 FNYEAQ (reference sequence).

The J gene is TRBJ2-3, the V gene TRBV2, with 11 positions matching TRBD2. The trim removed 6 bases at V and 5 bases at J, leaving 10 bases unmatched. CDR1 SNHLY and CDR2 FYNNEI come from the germline V gene. The CDR3 is 16 amino acids. CDR3 region: CASSSSWTSGLDTQYF. The CDR3 DNA is TGTGCCAGCAGCAGTTCGTGGACTAGCGGGTTAGATACGCAGTATTTT. Full variable domain (missing parts from reference TRBV2 and TRBJ2-3): EPEVTQTPSHQVTQMGQEVILRCVPISNHLYFYWYRQILGQKVEFLVSFYNNEISEKSEIFDDQFSVERPDGSNFTLKIRSTKLEDSAMYFCASSSSWTSGLDTQYFGPGTRLTVL.

This clone was recorded a few times. The chain carries TRBV9 and TRBJ2-3; D is possibly TRBD2 (7 bases). V gave up 7 bases and J gave up 2 bases, with 14 bases separating them. The CDR3 spans 14 residues. CDR1 and CDR2 (germline): SGDLS, YYNGEE. CDR3: CASGAGAHTDTQYF. In DNA, the CDR3 is TGTGCCAGCGGGGCGGGGGCGCACACAGATACGCAGTATTTT.

V is TRBV2 and J is TRBJ1-5; D remains unclear. Germline V gene sequence: CDR1 SNHLY, CDR2 FYNNEI. V was clipped by 5 bases and J by 0 bases, with 8 bases between them. This CDR3 has 14 amino acids. The CDR3 reads CASSFQNSNQPQHF. CDR3 DNA sequence: TGTGCCAGCAGTTTTCAGAATAGCAATCAGCCCCAGCATTTT.

V is TRBV7-2 and J is TRBJ1-1, with a weak D call TRBD1 (5 bases). The CDR3 contains 16 residues. Germline CDR1 is SGHTA and CDR2 is FQGNSA. V was cut by 6 bases and J by 0 bases, with 17 bases left in between. Written as DNA, the CDR3 is TGTGCCAGCAGGCCTCGGGGGAATCGCTTGAACACTGAAGCTTTCTTT. Translation gives CASRPRGNRLNTEAFF.

J is TRBJ1-5 and V is TRBV28; no clear D gene. V was cut by 5 bases and J by 7 bases, with 15 bases left in between. The V gene's germline CDR1 is MDHEN and CDR2 SYDVKM. The CDR3 totals 14 residues. The CDR3 nucleotides are TGTGCCAGCAGTATCCTCGCCCGGGGACAGCCCCAGCATTTT. Translating it yields CASSILARGQPQHF.

V usage is TRBV7-9 and J usage is TRBJ2-2; TRBD1 agrees at 8 bases. Germline-derived CDR1 and CDR2 are SEHNR and FQNEAQ (reference sequence). The CDR3 extends over 15 amino acids. Trimming cost V 5 bases and J 7 bases; bases outside gene matches: 9. The chain's CDR3 is CASSGRTGSGGELFF. The CDR3 DNA sequence: TGTGCCAGCAGCGGGAGGACAGGGTCCGGCGGGGAGCTGTTTTTT.

The chain links TRBV28 to TRBJ2-3; a possible D gene is TRBD1 (6 bases). V was trimmed by 5 bases and J by 5 bases, leaving 11 bases between them. The CDR3 length is 13 residues. Germline V gene sequence: CDR1 MDHEN, CDR2 SYDVKM. DNA for the CDR3: TGTGCCAGCAGTCATCTCAGGGGAGATACGCAGTATTTT. Translating gives CASSHLRGDTQYF.

The gene calls are TRBV7-9 and TRBJ1-2; no clear D. The V and J ends lost 1 base and 8 bases respectively, with 11 bases between them. Germline V CDR1 and CDR2: SEHNR, FQNEAQ (reference sequence). This CDR3 spans 13 amino acids. In DNA, the CDR3 is TGTGCCAGCAGCTTAGTAGCGGGAATGGGCTACACCTTC. Encoded protein: CASSLVAGMGYTF.

In its sample, this clone was seen a few times. The chain carries TRBV6-1 and TRBJ2-3; maybe TRBD2 (6 bases). Germline V lookup: CDR1 MNHNS, CDR2 SASEGT. V was cut by 6 bases and J by 3 bases, with 13 bases left in between. The CDR3 has 14 residues. Here the CDR3 reads CASRTSRFTDTQYF. The CDR3, as DNA: TGTGCCAGCAGGACTAGTAGGTTTACAGATACGCAGTATTTT.

The rearrangement joins TRBV6-5 to TRBJ1-1; 10 bases match TRBD1. The germline V gene encodes CDR1 MNHEY and CDR2 SVGAGI. The CDR3 is made up of 13 amino acids. Trimming cost V 6 bases and J 4 bases; bases outside gene matches: 2. The chain's CDR3 is CASRGTGATEAFF. Written as DNA, the CDR3 is TGTGCCAGCAGGGGGACAGGGGCCACTGAAGCTTTCTTT.